This T cell receptor beta chain derives from a study of blood T cell repertoires in COVID-19. Across the study: PBMCs, B-cell-depleted T cells, or T cells were the source of the cDNA or gDNA that made up the material.

V was pared by 0 bases and J by 1 base, with 9 bases of the junction left unmatched. CDR3 length: 19 amino acids. Germline CDR1 reads MGHRA; CDR2 reads YSYEKL. How the authors handled the data: Amplification with reference gene primers provided the estimates of nucleated cell counts. Assay used: immunoSEQ multiplex PCR; TCRdb lists only in-frame clones, some missing. The V and J calls and the clone size are those of that table, but D and trimming were determined from the DNA. Of approximately 100,000 clones listed, about 90% are singletons. Seattle's cohort entered during active infection and was followed longitudinally.

The TCR sequence derives from a human donor with COVID-19, enrolled during active disease. The donor label of this sample is uncertain. Sequencing was carried out using peripheral blood. This chain links TRBV4-1 with TRBJ2-3; 11 bases agree with TRBD2. The CDR3 sequence is CASSQDRTSGGRRTDTQYF. The CDR3 nucleotides read TGCGCCAGCAGCCAAGATCGAACTAGCGGGGGCCGGCGCACAGATACGCAGTATTTT.